Presented here are 21 T cell receptor beta chains from one specimen sequenced in a study of Graves' ophthalmopathy and Graves' hyperthyroidism. Amplified TCR beta CDR3 regions were obtained using RNA transcripts as template. In the first round, RT-PCR was carried out with HTBI primers, and a multiplex PCR formed the second round. In TCRdb, the multiplex PCR reads were re-called with MiXCR into one record per CDR3 protein. The sample records almost 750,000 distinct CDR3 sequences, 40% being singletons. Material for sequencing was peripheral blood. The receptors originated from an adult man with Graves' ophthalmopathy.

The chain has TRBV25-1 and TRBJ1-2, with 10 nucleotides matching TRBD1. Germline V gene lookup returns CDR1 MGHDK and CDR2 SYGVNS. The CDR3 loop spans 14 amino acids. The ends lost 8 bases at V and 5 bases at J; junction bases unmatched: 8. This CDR3 reads CASVQGTGVYGYTF. The CDR3 nucleotides are TGTGCCAGCGTGCAAGGGACAGGGGTGTATGGCTACACCTTC.

The chain uses TRBV7-9 and TRBJ2-2, with D perhaps TRBD2 (6 bases). V lost 5 bases and J lost 4, with 11 bases in between. In germline, CDR1 is SEHNR, CDR2 FQNEAQ (reference sequence). CDR3 length: 14 residues. CDR3 loop: CASSPGGFTGELFF. For the CDR3, the DNA is TGTGCCAGCAGCCCAGGAGGGTTCACCGGGGAGCTGTTTTTT. Together with reference TRBV7-9 and TRBJ2-2, the CDR3 gives the full variable domain: DTGVSQNPRHKITKRGQNVTFRCDPISEHNRLYWYRQTLGQGPEFLTYFQNEAQLEKSRLLSDRFSAERPKGSFSTLEIQRTEQGDSAMYLCASSPGGFTGELFFGEGSRLTVL.

The V and J genes are TRBV6-1 and TRBJ1-1; D gene unclear. Germline assignment: CDR1 MNHNS and CDR2 SASEGT. This CDR3 comprises 13 residues. V shed 6 bases and J shed 3 bases, with 11 bases lying between them. CDR3 loop: CASRLGDDTEAFF. CDR3 bases: TGTGCCAGCAGGCTCGGGGATGACACTGAAGCTTTCTTT.

This clonotype was counted at least ten times. The gene calls are TRBV7-2 and TRBJ1-4; the D is unclear. CDR3 length: 13 residues. Trimming pared 0 bases from V and 3 bases from J, leaving 2 bases between. Germline CDR1 reads SGHTA; CDR2 reads FQGNSA. The CDR3 loop is CASSLAANEKLFF. The CDR3 DNA reads TGTGCCAGCAGCTTAGCGGCTAATGAAAAACTGTTTTTT.

In this sample, this clonotype turned up a few times. The chain employs TRBV5-6 and TRBJ1-3; no reliable D call. Between the trimmed V and J ends, which lost 1 base and 0 bases, there was a span of 11 bases. Germline assignment: CDR1 SGHDT and CDR2 YYEEEE. This CDR3 has 16 residues. The CDR3 spells CASSLIQDPSGNTIYF. The CDR3 DNA is TGTGCCAGCAGCTTGATCCAGGACCCCTCTGGAAACACCATATATTTT.

CDR3 sequence: CAISGREPNSSGNTIYF. CDR3 nucleotides: TGTGCCATCAGTGGGAGAGAACCCAATAGCTCTGGAAACACCATATATTTT. The V call is TRBV10-3, the J call TRBJ1-3; D unclear. Germline-derived CDR1 and CDR2 are ENHRY and SYGVKD. Trimming pared 4 bases from V and 0 bases from J, leaving 16 bases between. CDR3 length equals 17 residues.

This clonotype was counted ten times or more. V usage is TRBV7-9 and J usage is TRBJ2-5; D gene ambiguous. The CDR3 is 15 residues long. Trimming cost V 0 bases and J 2 bases, with 10 bases left between them. CDR1 is SEHNR, CDR2 FQNEAQ, per germline (reference sequence). CDR3 DNA: TGTGCCAGCAGCTTAGCTGCACATTCACAAGAGACCCAGTACTTC. Protein product: CASSLAAHSQETQYF.

As concerns this clonotype: A read error may explain this, as a much larger clone is one base away. The rearrangement joins TRBV20-1 to TRBJ1-3; D unresolved. Germline CDR1 and CDR2: DFQATT and SNEGSKA (reference sequence). CDR3 length: 13 residues. Trimming removed 6 bases at V and 2 bases at J, with 11 bases between. CDR3 nucleotides: TGCAGTGCCGTGGGTGGCGCTGGAAACACCATATATTTT. Translating it yields CSAVGGAGNTIYF.

The V gene is TRBV25-1, the J gene TRBJ1-4; D possibly corresponds to TRBD1 (5 bases). V lost 3 bases, J lost 8 bases, and 19 bases lay in between. This CDR3 is 16 amino acids long. CDR1 and CDR2 (germline): MGHDK, SYGVNS. The CDR3 sequence is CASSDSAGGGYEKLFF. The CDR3 coding sequence is TGTGCCAGCAGTGATAGTGCCGGGGGTGGTTACGAAAAACTGTTTTTT. Based on the CDR3 plus reference TRBV25-1 and TRBJ1-4, the full variable domain is EADIYQTPRYLVIGTGKKITLECSQTMGHDKMYWYQQDPGMELHLIHYSYGVNSTEKGDLSSESTVSRIRTEHFPLTLESARPSHTSQYLCASSDSAGGGYEKLFFGSGTQLSVL.

This chain uses TRBV4-1 with TRBJ2-2, with D unclear. The length of the CDR3 is 14 residues. Trimming removed 0 bases at V and 1 base at J, with 3 bases between. CDR1 is MGHRA, CDR2 YSYEKL, per germline. The chain's CDR3 is CASSQDMNTGELFF. CDR3 DNA: TGCGCCAGCAGCCAAGATATGAACACCGGGGAGCTGTTTTTT.

This clonotype was seen repeatedly, ten times or more. The chain joins TRBV12-3 or TRBV12-4 to TRBJ1-1; 7 nucleotides agree with TRBD1. CDR3 size: 14 residues. V shed 6 bases, J shed 0 bases, and the junction held 4 bases outside the gene matches. CDR3 region: CASSRGQMNTEAFF. The CDR3 DNA sequence: TGTGCCAGCAGCCGGGGACAGATGAACACTGAAGCTTTCTTT.

V usage is TRBV10-3 and J usage is TRBJ2-7, with D possibly matching TRBD2 (6 bases). V lost 10 bases to trimming and J lost 6 bases, with 19 bases between them. Germline CDR1 ENHRY, CDR2 SYGVKD. The CDR3 length is 13 residues. The CDR3 loop reads CATKSNRRGEQYF. CDR3 coding DNA: TGTGCCACCAAGAGCAACAGGCGGGGCGAGCAGTACTTC.

This clonotype was seen a few times. One end of the junction is discordant with germline, which a read error may explain. The rearrangement links TRBV24-1 to TRBJ1-5; 8 positions agree with TRBD1. Germline loops: CDR1 KGHDR, CDR2 SFDVKD. The CDR3 is 20 residues long. Here the CDR3 DNA reads TGTGCCAGCAGTGACCCAGTGACATCCCTTATTCGACAGGGGAATCAGCCCCAGCATTTT. This sequence encodes CASSDPVTSLIRQGNQPQHF.

This clonotype was observed a handful of times. The J gene is TRBJ1-5, the V gene TRBV19, with D possibly being TRBD1 (6 bases). Deletions cut 4 bases from V and 0 bases from J, with 13 bases between. Germline V lookup: CDR1 LNHDA, CDR2 SQIVND (reference sequence). The CDR3 has 16 residues. CDR3 DNA sequence: TGTGCCAGTAGTAGACTTACAGGGCTTAGCAATCAGCCCCAGCATTTT. This gives the protein CASSRLTGLSNQPQHF.

This chain links TRBV19 with TRBJ1-5; D is perhaps TRBD1 (6 bases). Trimming cost V 1 base and J 4 bases, with 14 bases left between them. Germline CDR1 LNHDA, CDR2 SQIVND (reference sequence). The CDR3 loop spans 16 amino acids. Here the CDR3 DNA reads TGTGCCAGTAGTATAGCCCGACAGGATAGGAATCAGCCCCAGCATTTT. It specifies CASSIARQDRNQPQHF. Supplemented by reference TRBV19 and TRBJ1-5, the full variable domain reads DGGITQSPKYLFRKEGQNVTLSCEQNLNHDAMYWYRQDPGQGLRLIYYSQIVNDFQKGDIAEGYSVSREKKESFPLTVTSAQKNPTAFYLCASSIARQDRNQPQHFGDGTRLSIL.

Regarding this clonotype: The germline gene is not matched at one end of the junction; a read error may be the cause. The rearrangement links TRBV7-8 to TRBJ2-7; tentatively, D is TRBD1 or TRBD2 (6 bases each). Germline V CDR1 and CDR2: SGHVS, FQNEAQ. The CDR3 is 15 amino acids. The CDR3 sequence: CASSPGPGAHYGQYF. CDR3 nucleotides: TGTGCCAGCAGCCCGGGCCCGGGGGCCCACTACGGGCAGTACTTC.

This chain joins TRBV7-9 and TRBJ2-5; TRBD1 agrees at 9 bases. Germline V gene lookup returns CDR1 SEHNR and CDR2 FQNEAQ (reference sequence). Trimming at V came to 5 bases and at J to 6 bases, leaving 13 bases not matched to a gene. The CDR3 covers 16 residues. In DNA form, the CDR3 reads TGTGCCAGCAGCCAACTCGCCGGGACAGGGAGGCAGACCCAGTACTTC. It specifies CASSQLAGTGRQTQYF.

There are many counts of this clonotype. The chain combines TRBV10-3 with TRBJ1-1, with no clear D. The germline V and J ends were trimmed by 0 bases and 8 bases, with 10 bases remaining between them. Germline V CDR1 and CDR2: ENHRY, SYGVKD. The CDR3 spans 13 residues. Here the CDR3 DNA reads TGTGCCATCAGTGAGTCCCGTCCCGCCGAAGCTTTCTTT. Protein: CAISESRPAEAFF.

This clonotype was observed at least ten times. This chain joins TRBV15 and TRBJ2-7; 10 nucleotides align to TRBD1. With V trimmed by 4 bases and J by 3 bases, 15 bases remained unmatched. CDR3 size: 18 residues. Germline V gene sequence: CDR1 LNHNV, CDR2 YYDKDF (reference sequence). CDR3 sequence: CATSTYKGGTGVLYEQYF. CDR3 nucleotide sequence: TGTGCCACCAGCACGTACAAAGGGGGGACAGGGGTCCTCTACGAGCAGTACTTC.

The CDR3 reads CASSLQQGRNSPLHF. The CDR3 DNA is TGTGCCAGCAGCTTACAACAGGGGCGCAATTCACCCCTCCACTTT. The genes are TRBV25-1 and TRBJ1-6; 7 nucleotides agree with TRBD1. The CDR3 covers 15 residues. The germline V gene encodes CDR1 MGHDK and CDR2 SYGVNS. Unmatched junction bases numbered 9, after V lost 6 bases and J lost 7 bases.

CDR3 residues: CSVEGPTGELFF. CDR3 sequence (DNA): TGCAGCGTTGAGGGTCCCACCGGGGAGCTGTTTTTT. V gene TRBV29-1 combines with J gene TRBJ2-2; no definite D call. Germline CDR1 SQVTM, CDR2 ANQGSEA. The CDR3 sequence is 12 residues long. The V end was cut by 3 bases, the J end by 4 bases, with 6 bases between.